This T cell receptor (beta chain) was identified during a study of human T cells and chemical hapten exposure. The sample's time point: patch test 3, about 24 weeks after DPC sensitization. Treatment defined: therapeutic diphenylcyclopropenone sensitization with weekly scalp DPC. The ends lost 3 bases at V and 2 bases at J; junction bases unmatched: 12. Germline CDR1 and CDR2: KGHSH and LQKENI. The CDR3 consists of 19 residues. This clonotype was detected many times. TCRdb independently ran MiXCR on the RACE reads; one entry per CDR3 protein. The top ten hold more than 2% of the sample, which has about 120,000 distinct CDR3 sequences, roughly 12% seen once.

The rearrangement links TRBV18 to TRBJ2-6; TRBD1 aligns across 8 bases. This clonotype originated in a woman between 50 and 59 years old with alopecia areata. Some clones in this sample may be carry-over from other donors' samples. Specimen: whole blood, collected in connection with sensitization to the hapten diphenylcyclopropenone (DPC). For the CDR3, the DNA is TGTGCCAGCTCACCGATTGGACAGGGCGCGGGGACTGGGGCCAACGTCCTGACTTTC. Its translation: CASSPIGQGAGTGANVLTF.